The clone carrying this TCR beta chain has a single count. Its antigen is unknown. The junction does not match germline at one end; this may be a read error. Time point noted: cycle 4 day 1 (C4D1), after five to seven weeks of nivolumab. Each patient experienced a relapse that followed autologous stem cell transplantation, and brentuximab vedotin exposure varied. This entry belongs to a study of PD-1 blockade in classical Hodgkin lymphoma. Study observations and caveats: Healthy donors were reported to have higher baseline TCR diversity than newly diagnosed patients.

Repertoires were generated with immunoSEQ multiplex PCR, while TCRdb's copy carries only in-frame clones and drops some. The sample has 31,000 or so clones; 72% are singletons. CDR1 and CDR2 from the germline V gene are MNHNS and SASEGT. This CDR3 contains 11 residues. The rearrangement uses TRBV6-1 and TRBJ1-4; no reliable D call. This receptor was taken from a human donor with classical Hodgkin lymphoma. The sample consisted of peripheral blood mononuclear cells (PBMCs), taken before the fourth cycle of nivolumab. The CDR3 reads CLSSTNEKLFF. The CDR3, as DNA: TGCTTGAGCTCAACTAATGAAAAACTGTTTTTT.